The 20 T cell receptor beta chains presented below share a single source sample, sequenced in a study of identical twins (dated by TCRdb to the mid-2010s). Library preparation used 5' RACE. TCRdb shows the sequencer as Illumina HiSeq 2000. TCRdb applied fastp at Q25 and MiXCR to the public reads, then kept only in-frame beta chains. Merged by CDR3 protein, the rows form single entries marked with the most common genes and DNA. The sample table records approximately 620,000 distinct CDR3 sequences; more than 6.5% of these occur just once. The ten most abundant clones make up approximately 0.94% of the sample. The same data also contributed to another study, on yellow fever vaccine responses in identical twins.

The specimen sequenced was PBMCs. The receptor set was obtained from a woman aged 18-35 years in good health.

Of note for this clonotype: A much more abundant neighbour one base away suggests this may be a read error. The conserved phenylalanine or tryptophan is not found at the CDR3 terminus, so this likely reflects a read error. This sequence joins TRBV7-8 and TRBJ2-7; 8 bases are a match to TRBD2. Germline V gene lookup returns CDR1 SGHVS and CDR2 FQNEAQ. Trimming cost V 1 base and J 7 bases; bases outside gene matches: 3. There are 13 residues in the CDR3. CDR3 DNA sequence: TGTGCCAGCAGCTTAGGACTAGCGAGAGAGCAGTACCTC. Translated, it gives CASSLGLAREQYL.

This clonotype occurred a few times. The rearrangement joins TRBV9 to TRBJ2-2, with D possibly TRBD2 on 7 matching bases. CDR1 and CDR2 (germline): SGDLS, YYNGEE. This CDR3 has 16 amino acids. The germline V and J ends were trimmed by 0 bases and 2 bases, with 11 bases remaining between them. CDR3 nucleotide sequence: TGTGCCAGCAGCGTAGCCGGGGGGCATAACACCGGGGAGCTGTTTTTT. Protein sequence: CASSVAGGHNTGELFF.

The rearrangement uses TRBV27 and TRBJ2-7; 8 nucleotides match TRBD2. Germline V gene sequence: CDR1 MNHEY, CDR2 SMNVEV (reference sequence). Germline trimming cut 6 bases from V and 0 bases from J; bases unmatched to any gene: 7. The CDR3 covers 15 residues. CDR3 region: CASRSGGKGSYEQYF. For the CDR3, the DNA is TGTGCCAGCAGGTCGGGGGGGAAGGGCTCCTACGAGCAGTACTTC.

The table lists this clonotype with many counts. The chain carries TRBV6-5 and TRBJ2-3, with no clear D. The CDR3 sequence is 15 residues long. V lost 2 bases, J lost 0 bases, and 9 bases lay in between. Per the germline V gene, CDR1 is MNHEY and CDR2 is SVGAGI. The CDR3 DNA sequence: TGTGCCAGCAGTTACCGGACGCCAAGCACAGATACGCAGTATTTT. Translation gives CASSYRTPSTDTQYF.

CDR3 sequence reads: CARRDGWREQFF. The DNA for the CDR3 is TGTGCCAGAAGGGATGGATGGCGTGAGCAGTTCTTC. The rearrangement uses TRBV5-3 and TRBJ2-1; the D is unclear. TRBV5-3 is an ORF, with its function uncertain. The CDR3 has 12 residues. With 5 bases removed from V and 9 bases from J, the gap between germline ends came to 12 bases.

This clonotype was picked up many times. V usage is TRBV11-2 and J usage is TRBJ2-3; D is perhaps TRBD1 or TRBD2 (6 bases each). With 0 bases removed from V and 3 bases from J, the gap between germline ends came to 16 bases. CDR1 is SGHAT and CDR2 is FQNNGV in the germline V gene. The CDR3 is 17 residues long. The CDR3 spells CASSLERIEGGTDTQYF. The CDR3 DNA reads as TGTGCCAGCAGCTTAGAAAGGATAGAGGGGGGAACAGATACGCAGTATTTT.

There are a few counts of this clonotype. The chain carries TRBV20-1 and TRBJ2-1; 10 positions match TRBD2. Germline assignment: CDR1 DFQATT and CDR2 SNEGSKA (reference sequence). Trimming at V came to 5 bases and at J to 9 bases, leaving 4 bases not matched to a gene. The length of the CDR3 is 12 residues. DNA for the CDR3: TGCAGTGCTCGAAGGACTAGCGGTGAGCAGTTCTTC. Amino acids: CSARRTSGEQFF.

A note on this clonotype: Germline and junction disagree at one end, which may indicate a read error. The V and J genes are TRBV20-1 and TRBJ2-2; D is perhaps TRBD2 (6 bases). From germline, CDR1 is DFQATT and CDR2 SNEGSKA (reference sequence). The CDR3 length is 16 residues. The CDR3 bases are TGCTGTGCTAGAGTACTGGCGGCGGGAAGGACCGGGGAGCTGTTTTTT. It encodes CCARVLAAGRTGELFF.

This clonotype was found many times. The CDR3 nucleotides are TGTGCCAGCAGTGCCCCCGGTGGGGGGGGGGACGGTGAGCAGTTCTTC. It is translated as CASSAPGGGGDGEQFF. The chain combines TRBV6-2 or TRBV6-3 with TRBJ2-1; 7 bases line up with TRBD2. V gave up 5 bases and J gave up 9 bases; unmatched junction bases: 16. The germline V gene has CDR1 MNHEY and CDR2 SVGEGT. CDR3 length: 16 amino acids.

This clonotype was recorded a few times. In nucleotides, the CDR3 is TGTGCCAGCAGTTATCTTATTGGGGCAGGGGATACCTACGAGCAGTACTTC. It is translated as CASSYLIGAGDTYEQYF. The chain combines TRBV28 with TRBJ2-7, with D tentatively TRBD1 (6 bases). V lost 4 bases and J lost 2, with 21 bases in between. The CDR3 totals 17 residues. Germline CDR1 and CDR2: MDHEN and SYDVKM. Supplemented by reference TRBV28 and TRBJ2-7, the full variable domain reads DVKVTQSSRYLVKRTGEKVFLECVQDMDHENMFWYRQDPGLGLRLIYFSYDVKMKEKGDIPEGYSVSREKKERFSLILESASTNQTSMYLCASSYLIGAGDTYEQYFGPGTRLTVT.

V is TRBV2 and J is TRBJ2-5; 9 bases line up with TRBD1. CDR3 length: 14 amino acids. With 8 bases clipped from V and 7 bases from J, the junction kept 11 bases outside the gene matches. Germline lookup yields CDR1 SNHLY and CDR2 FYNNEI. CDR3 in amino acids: CASGDREAYGTQYF. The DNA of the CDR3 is TGTGCCAGCGGGGACAGGGAGGCGTACGGGACCCAGTACTTC.

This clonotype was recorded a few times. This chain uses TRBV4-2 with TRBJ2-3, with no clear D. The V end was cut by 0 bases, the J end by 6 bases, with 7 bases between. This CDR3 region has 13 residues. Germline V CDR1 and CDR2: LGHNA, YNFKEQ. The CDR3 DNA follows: TGTGCCAGCAGCCAAGAACTTACGGATACGCAGTATTTT. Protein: CASSQELTDTQYF.

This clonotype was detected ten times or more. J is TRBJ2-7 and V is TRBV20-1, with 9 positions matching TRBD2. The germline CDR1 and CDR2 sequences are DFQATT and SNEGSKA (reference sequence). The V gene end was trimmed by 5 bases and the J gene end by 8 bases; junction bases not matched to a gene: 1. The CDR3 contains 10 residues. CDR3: CSAGLAQQYF. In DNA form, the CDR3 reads TGCAGTGCTGGACTAGCGCAGCAGTACTTC.

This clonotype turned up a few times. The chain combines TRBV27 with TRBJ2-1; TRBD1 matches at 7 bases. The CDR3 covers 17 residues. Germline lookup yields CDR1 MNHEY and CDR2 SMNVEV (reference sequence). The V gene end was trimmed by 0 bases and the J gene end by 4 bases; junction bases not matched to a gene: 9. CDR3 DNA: TGTGCCAGCAGTTTATCGAAAACAGGGGAGATATACAATGAGCAGTTCTTC. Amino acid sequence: CASSLSKTGEIYNEQFF.

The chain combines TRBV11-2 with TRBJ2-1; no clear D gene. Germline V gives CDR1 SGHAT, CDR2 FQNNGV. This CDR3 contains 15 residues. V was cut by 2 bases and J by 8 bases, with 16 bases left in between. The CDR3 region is CASSLRARPGDEQFF. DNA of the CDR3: TGTGCCAGCAGCTTAAGGGCTAGGCCGGGCGATGAGCAGTTCTTC.

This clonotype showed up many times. The CDR3 DNA reads as TGTGCCAGCAGTTACTCGTTTTCTAGGACTAGCGGCACAGATACGCAGTATTTT. It is translated as CASSYSFSRTSGTDTQYF. The chain joins TRBV6-5 to TRBJ2-3; the match to TRBD2 covers 9 bases. The CDR3 spans 18 residues. Looked up from germline, CDR1 is MNHEY and CDR2 is SVGAGI. J lost 1 base, V lost 0 bases, and 8 bases had no gene match.

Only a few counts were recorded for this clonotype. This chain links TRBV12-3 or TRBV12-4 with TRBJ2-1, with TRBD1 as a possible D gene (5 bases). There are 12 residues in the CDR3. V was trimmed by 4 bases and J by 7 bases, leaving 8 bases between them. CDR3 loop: CASSWQGNEQFF. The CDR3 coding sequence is TGTGCCAGCAGTTGGCAGGGAAATGAGCAGTTCTTC.

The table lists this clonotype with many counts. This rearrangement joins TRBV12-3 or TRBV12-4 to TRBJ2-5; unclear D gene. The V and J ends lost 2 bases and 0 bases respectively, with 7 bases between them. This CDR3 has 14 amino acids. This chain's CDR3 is CASSLSRNQETQYF. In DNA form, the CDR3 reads TGTGCCAGCAGTTTATCGAGGAACCAAGAGACCCAGTACTTC.

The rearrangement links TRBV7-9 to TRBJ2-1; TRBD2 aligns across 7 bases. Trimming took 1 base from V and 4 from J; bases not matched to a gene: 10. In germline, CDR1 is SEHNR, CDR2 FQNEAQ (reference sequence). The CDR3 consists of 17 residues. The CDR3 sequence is CASSLGAGAGAYNEQFF. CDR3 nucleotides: TGTGCCAGCAGCTTAGGGGCAGGCGCGGGAGCTTACAATGAGCAGTTCTTC.

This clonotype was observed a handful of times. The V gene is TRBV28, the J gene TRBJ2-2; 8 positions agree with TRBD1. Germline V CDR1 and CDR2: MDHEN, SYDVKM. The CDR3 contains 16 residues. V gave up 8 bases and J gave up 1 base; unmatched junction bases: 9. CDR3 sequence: CASGFRGRGNTGELFF. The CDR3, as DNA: TGTGCCAGCGGATTCAGGGGGCGCGGGAACACCGGGGAGCTGTTTTTT.